The 5 T cell receptor beta chains below come from one sample, sequenced in a study of T-cell memory formation after mild COVID-19. TCRdb ran MiXCR on the 5' RACE reads and lists one entry per CDR3 protein. Of about 360,000 distinct CDR3 sequences listed, roughly 14% were seen once; the top ten hold about 20%. The sequenced material came from PBMCs or a T cell subset sorted from them (not recorded which). The receptors come from a man younger than 30 who had mild COVID-19 (a few samples of this study predate the infection). Cell type and time point are not known.

This clonotype was seen more than once but under ten times. This chain connects TRBV19 to TRBJ1-2; D gene ambiguous. Between the trimmed V and J ends, which lost 3 bases and 8 bases, there was a span of 10 bases. Germline CDR1 reads LNHDA; CDR2 reads SQIVND (reference sequence). The CDR3 covers 12 residues. As DNA, the CDR3 is TGTGCCAGTAGTATCTCGTCAAGGGGCTACACCTTC. Amino acids: CASSISSRGYTF.

The genes are TRBV15 and TRBJ2-7; TRBD2 agrees at 7 bases. The CDR3 totals 15 residues. Germline CDR1 and CDR2: LNHNV and YYDKDF (reference sequence). Trimming at V came to 0 bases and at J to 4 bases, leaving 6 bases not matched to a gene. The DNA for the CDR3 is TGTGCCACCAGCAGAGAATCTGGGAGGGTATACGAGCAGTACTTC. Translated, it gives CATSRESGRVYEQYF.

This chain joins TRBV7-6 and TRBJ1-2; 7 bases align to TRBD1. The CDR3 sequence is 15 residues long. Germline assignment: CDR1 SGHVS and CDR2 FNYEAQ. Unmatched junction bases numbered 11, after V lost 4 bases and J lost 6 bases. As DNA, the CDR3 is TGTGCCAGCAGCTCCACAGGGGCCTCTTCCCATGGCTACACCTTC. This sequence encodes CASSSTGASSHGYTF.

This clonotype came up many times. The chain links TRBV7-2 to TRBJ2-3, with 8 bases matching TRBD1. The CDR3 totals 15 residues. J was trimmed by 4 bases and V by 6 bases; bases with no gene match: 9. CDR1 SGHTA and CDR2 FQGNSA come from the germline V gene. In nucleotides, the CDR3 is TGTGCCAGCAGATCAGGGGGCGTGAGCGCAGATACGCAGTATTTT. Amino acids: CASRSGGVSADTQYF.

The gene calls are TRBV4-1 and TRBJ2-5, with TRBD2 matching over 9 bases. Germline CDR1 and CDR2: MGHRA and YSYEKL. CDR3 length equals 15 residues. V was pared by 4 bases and J by 5 bases, with 8 bases of the junction left unmatched. This CDR3 is CASSLDLSGGETQYF. DNA for the CDR3: TGCGCCAGCAGCCTCGACTTGAGCGGGGGGGAGACCCAGTACTTC.